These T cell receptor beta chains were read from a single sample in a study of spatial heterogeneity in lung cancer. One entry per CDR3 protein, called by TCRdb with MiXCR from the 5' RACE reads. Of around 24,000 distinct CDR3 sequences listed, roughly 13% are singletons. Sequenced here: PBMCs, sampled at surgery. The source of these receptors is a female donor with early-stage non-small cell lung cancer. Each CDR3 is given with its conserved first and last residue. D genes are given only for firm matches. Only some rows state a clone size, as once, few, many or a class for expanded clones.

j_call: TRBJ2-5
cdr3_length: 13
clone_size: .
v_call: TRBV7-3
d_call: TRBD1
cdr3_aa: CASSPQGEETQYF
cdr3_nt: TGTGCCAGCAGCCCCCAGGGGGAAGAGACCCAGTACTTC

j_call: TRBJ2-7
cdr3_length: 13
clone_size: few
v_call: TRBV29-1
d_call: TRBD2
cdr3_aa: CSAIKAGTREQYF
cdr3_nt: TGCAGCGCAATAAAAGCGGGAACAAGGGAGCAGTACTTC

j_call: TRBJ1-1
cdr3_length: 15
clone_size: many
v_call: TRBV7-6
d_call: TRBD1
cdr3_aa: CASSPGTGGNTEAFF
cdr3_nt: TGTGCCAGCAGCCCGGGGACAGGGGGGAACACTGAAGCTTTCTTT

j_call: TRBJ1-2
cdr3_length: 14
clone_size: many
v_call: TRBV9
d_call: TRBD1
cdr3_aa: CASSGTGRRSGYTF
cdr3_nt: TGTGCCAGCAGCGGGACAGGGCGAAGAAGTGGCTACACCTTC

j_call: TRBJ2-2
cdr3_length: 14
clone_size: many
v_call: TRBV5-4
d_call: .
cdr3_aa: CASSFATEPGELFF
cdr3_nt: TGTGCCAGCAGCTTCGCTACAGAGCCCGGGGAGCTGTTTTTT

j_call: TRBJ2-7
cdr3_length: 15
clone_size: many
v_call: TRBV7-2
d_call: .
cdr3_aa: CASSSWTAVSNEQYF
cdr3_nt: TGTGCCAGCAGCTCCTGGACAGCCGTGTCGAACGAGCAGTACTTC

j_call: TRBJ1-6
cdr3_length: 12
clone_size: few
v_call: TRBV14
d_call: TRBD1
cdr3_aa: CASSQQGGPLHF
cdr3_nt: TGTGCCAGCAGCCAACAGGGGGGACCCCTCCACTTT

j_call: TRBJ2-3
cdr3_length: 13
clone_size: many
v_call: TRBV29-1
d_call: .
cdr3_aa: CSVLGGNTDTQYF
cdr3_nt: TGCAGCGTTTTAGGGGGTAACACAGATACGCAGTATTTT

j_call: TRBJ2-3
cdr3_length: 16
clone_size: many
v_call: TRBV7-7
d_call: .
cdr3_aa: CASSLVSGILTDTQYF
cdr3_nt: TGTGCCAGCAGCTTAGTCTCCGGGATACTCACAGATACGCAGTATTTT

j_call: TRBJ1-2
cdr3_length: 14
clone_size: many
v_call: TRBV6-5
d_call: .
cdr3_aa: CATFWGARNYGYTF
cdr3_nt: TGTGCCACCTTCTGGGGGGCGCGGAACTATGGCTACACCTTC

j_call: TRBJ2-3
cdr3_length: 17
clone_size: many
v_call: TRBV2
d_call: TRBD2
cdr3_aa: CASSESPSGSGKDTQYF
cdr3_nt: TGTGCCAGCAGTGAAAGCCCTAGCGGGAGTGGTAAAGATACGCAGTATTTT

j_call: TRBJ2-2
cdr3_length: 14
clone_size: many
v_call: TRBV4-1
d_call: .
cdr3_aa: CASSDRGNTGELFF
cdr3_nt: TGCGCCAGCAGCGACCGGGGAAACACCGGGGAGCTGTTTTTT

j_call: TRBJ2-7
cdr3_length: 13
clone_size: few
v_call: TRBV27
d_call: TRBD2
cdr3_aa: CASSLPGGNEQYF
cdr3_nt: TGTGCCAGCAGTTTACCGGGGGGGAACGAGCAGTACTTC

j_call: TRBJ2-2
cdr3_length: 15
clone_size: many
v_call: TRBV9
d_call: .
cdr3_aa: CASSVLAGTSGELFF
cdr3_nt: TGTGCCAGCAGCGTACTTGCGGGGACTTCAGGGGAGCTGTTTTTT

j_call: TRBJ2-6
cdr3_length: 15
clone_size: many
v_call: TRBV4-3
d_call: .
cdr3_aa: CASSPDPSGANVLTF
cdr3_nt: TGCGCCAGCAGCCCGGACCCTTCTGGGGCCAACGTCCTGACTTTC

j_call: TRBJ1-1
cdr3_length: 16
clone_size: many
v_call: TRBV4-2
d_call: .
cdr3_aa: CASSQDPPGSNTEAFF
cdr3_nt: TGTGCCAGCAGCCAAGACCCTCCGGGCAGCAACACTGAAGCTTTCTTT

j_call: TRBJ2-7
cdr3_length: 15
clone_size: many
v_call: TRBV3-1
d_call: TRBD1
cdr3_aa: CASSQDTGQGNEQYF
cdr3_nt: TGTGCCAGCAGCCAAGATACGGGACAGGGAAACGAGCAGTACTTC

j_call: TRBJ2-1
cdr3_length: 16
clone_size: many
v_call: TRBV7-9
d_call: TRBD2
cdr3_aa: CASSASGLAGANEQFF
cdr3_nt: TGTGCCAGCAGCGCCTCGGGACTAGCGGGGGCGAATGAGCAGTTCTTC

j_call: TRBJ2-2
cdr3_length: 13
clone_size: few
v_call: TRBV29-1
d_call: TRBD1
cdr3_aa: CSVLTGATGELFF
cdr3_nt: TGCAGCGTCCTGACAGGGGCCACCGGGGAGCTGTTTTTT

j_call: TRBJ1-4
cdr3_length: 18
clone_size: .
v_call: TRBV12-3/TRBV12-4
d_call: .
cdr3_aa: CASSFYSVPTRLNEKLFF
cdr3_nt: TGTGCCAGCAGTTTTTATAGTGTCCCCACCAGACTGAATGAAAAACTGTTTTTT

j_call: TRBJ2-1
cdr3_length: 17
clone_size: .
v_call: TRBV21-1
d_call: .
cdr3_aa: CASSKDKTEFPSHEQFF
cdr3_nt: TGTGCCAGCAGCAAAGACAAGACAGAGTTCCCAAGCCATGAGCAGTTCTTC

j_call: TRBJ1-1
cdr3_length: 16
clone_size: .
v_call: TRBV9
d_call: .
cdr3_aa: CASSVGRGFKDTEAFF
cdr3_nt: TGTGCCAGCAGCGTAGGAAGGGGTTTTAAGGACACTGAAGCTTTCTTT

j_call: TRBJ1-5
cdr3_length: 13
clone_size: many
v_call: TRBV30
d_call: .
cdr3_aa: CAWSPRSNQPQHF
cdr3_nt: TGTGCCTGGAGTCCCCGTAGCAATCAGCCCCAGCATTTT

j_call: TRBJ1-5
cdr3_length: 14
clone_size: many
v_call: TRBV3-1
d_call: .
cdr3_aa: CASSHRGGNQPQHF
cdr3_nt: TGTGCCAGCAGCCACAGGGGCGGCAATCAGCCCCAGCATTTT

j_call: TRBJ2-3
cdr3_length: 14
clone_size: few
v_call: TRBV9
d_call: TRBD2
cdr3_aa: CASGSSGGADTQYF
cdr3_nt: TGTGCCAGCGGGTCTAGCGGGGGGGCAGATACGCAGTATTTT

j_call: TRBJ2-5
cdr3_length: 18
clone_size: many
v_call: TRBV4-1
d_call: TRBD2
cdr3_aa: CASSLYSGAGGGSWPQYF
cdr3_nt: TGCGCCAGCAGCCTATATTCTGGCGCGGGAGGGGGGTCATGGCCCCAGTACTTC

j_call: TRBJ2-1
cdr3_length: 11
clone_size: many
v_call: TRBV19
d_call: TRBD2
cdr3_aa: CATSGYNEQFF
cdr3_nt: TGTGCCACTAGCGGGTACAATGAGCAGTTCTTC

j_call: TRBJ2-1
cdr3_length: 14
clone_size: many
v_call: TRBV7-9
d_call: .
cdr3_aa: CASSHHTGRNEQFF
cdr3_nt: TGTGCCAGCAGCCACCACACAGGGCGGAATGAGCAGTTCTTC

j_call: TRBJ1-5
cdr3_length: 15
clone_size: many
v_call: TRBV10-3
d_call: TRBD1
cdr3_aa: CAISVGDSYNQPQHF
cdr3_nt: TGTGCCATCAGTGTGGGGGACAGTTACAATCAGCCCCAGCATTTT

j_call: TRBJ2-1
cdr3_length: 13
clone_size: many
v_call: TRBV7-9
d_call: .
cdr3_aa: CAGRRVPSDEQFF
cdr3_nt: TGTGCCGGACGGCGGGTTCCATCGGATGAGCAGTTCTTC

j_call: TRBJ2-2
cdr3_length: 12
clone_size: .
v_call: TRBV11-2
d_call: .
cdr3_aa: CASSSPGGELFF
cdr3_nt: TGTGCCAGCAGCTCCCCGGGCGGGGAGCTGTTTTTT

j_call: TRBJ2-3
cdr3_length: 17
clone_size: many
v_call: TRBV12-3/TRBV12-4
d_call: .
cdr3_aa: CASSPRLLGGSTDTQYF
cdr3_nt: TGTGCCAGCAGCCCGAGGCTTTTGGGGGGCAGCACAGATACGCAGTATTTT

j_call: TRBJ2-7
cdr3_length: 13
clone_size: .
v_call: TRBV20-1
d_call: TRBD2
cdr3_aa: CSDQGTSGYEQYF
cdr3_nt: TGCAGTGACCAAGGGACTAGCGGCTACGAGCAGTACTTC

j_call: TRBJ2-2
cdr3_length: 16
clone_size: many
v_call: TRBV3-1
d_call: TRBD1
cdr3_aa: CASSQSGTGVPGELFF
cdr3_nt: TGTGCCAGCAGCCAATCTGGGACAGGAGTGCCCGGGGAGCTGTTTTTT

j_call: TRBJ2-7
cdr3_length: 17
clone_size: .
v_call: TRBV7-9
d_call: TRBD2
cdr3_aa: CASSRDKGLAGGYEQYF
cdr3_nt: TGTGCCAGCAGCCGAGACAAGGGACTAGCGGGAGGATACGAGCAGTACTTC

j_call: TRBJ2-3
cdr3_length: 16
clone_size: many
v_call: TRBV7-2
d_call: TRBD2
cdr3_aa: CASSSRLAGITDTQYF
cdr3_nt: TGTGCCAGCAGCAGCCGACTAGCGGGGATCACAGATACGCAGTATTTT

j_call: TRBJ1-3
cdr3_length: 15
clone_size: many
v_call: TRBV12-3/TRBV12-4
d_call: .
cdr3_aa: CASSLDRSSGNTIYF
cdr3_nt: TGTGCCAGCAGTTTAGACCGTAGCTCTGGAAACACCATATATTTT

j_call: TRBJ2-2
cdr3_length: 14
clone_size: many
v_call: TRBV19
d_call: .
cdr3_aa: CATGGGAGTGELFF
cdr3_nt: TGTGCCACGGGAGGGGGCGCGGGCACCGGGGAGCTGTTTTTT

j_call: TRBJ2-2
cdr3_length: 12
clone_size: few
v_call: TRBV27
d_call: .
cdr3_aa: CASSVWAGELFF
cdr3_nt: TGTGCCAGCAGTGTCTGGGCCGGGGAGCTGTTTTTT

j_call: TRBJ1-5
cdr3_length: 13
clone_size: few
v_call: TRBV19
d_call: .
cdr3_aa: CASSIGLTGTGHF
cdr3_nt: TGTGCCAGTAGTATAGGACTAACAGGGACGGGGCATTTT

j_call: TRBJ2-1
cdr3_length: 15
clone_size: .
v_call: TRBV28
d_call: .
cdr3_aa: CASSLTSASYNEQFF
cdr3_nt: TGTGCCAGCAGTTTAACCTCAGCTAGCTACAATGAGCAGTTCTTC

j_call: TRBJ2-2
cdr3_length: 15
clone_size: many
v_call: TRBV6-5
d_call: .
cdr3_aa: CASSYSGTPPGELFF
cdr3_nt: TGTGCCAGCAGTTACTCCGGGACCCCACCCGGGGAGCTGTTTTTT